These 24 T cell receptor beta chains originate from one sample sequenced in a study of cytomegalovirus exposure and HLA in healthy donors. 60 Vbeta and 13 Jbeta primers were used in PCR. Using immunoSEQ multiplex PCR, the repertoire was profiled, and TCRdb retains in-frame clones only, with some absent. The table records about 150,000 clones, 60% to 80% of them present only once. Material: PBMCs. These receptors all come from a male donor in good health and CMV-seronegative.

The V and J genes are TRBV6-6 and TRBJ2-5; 9 nucleotides agree with TRBD2. Germline V gene data show CDR1 as MNHNY and CDR2 as SVGAGI (reference sequence). The V gene end was trimmed by 4 bases and the J gene end by 7 bases; junction bases not matched to a gene: 10. CDR3 length: 15 residues. The CDR3 protein is CASSFEAGGGGTQYF. CDR3 nucleotides: TGTGCCAGCAGTTTCGAAGCGGGGGGTGGTGGGACCCAGTACTTC.

V gene TRBV27 combines with J gene TRBJ2-1; 12 nucleotides agree with TRBD2. The CDR3 covers 15 residues. Looked up from germline, CDR1 is MNHEY and CDR2 is SMNVEV (reference sequence). Trimming removed 6 bases from V and 9 bases from J; junction bases left unmatched: 9. Here the CDR3 DNA reads TGTGCCAGCAGCCAACGTCTACTAGCGGGAGGTGAGCAGTTCTTC. As protein: CASSQRLLAGGEQFF.

The chain is built from TRBV19 and TRBJ2-7, with TRBD2 matching over 11 bases. Germline CDR1 is LNHDA and CDR2 is SQIVND (reference sequence). There are 15 residues in the CDR3. J was trimmed by 4 bases and V by 0 bases; bases with no gene match: 2. The CDR3 spells CASSIELAGDYEQYF. CDR3 DNA: TGTGCCAGTAGTATAGAACTAGCGGGGGATTACGAGCAGTACTTC.

The chain links TRBV7-2 to TRBJ2-5, with 7 nucleotides matching TRBD1. The CDR3 runs to 15 residues. Losses at the gene ends were 2 bases for V and 6 bases for J; bases not matched to a gene: 9. Germline V gene lookup returns CDR1 SGHTA and CDR2 FQGNSA. The CDR3 is CASSLNRGNLKTQYF. The CDR3 DNA reads TGTGCCAGCAGCTTAAACAGGGGTAATCTAAAGACCCAGTACTTC.

J is TRBJ2-3 and V is TRBV15; 13 nucleotides line up with TRBD2. The CDR3 contains 17 residues. Germline V gene data show CDR1 as LNHNV and CDR2 as YYDKDF (reference sequence). V lost 0 bases, J lost 7 bases, and 7 bases stayed unmatched. The CDR3 region is CATSRDLGTSGKYTQYF. For the CDR3, the DNA is TGTGCCACCAGCAGAGATCTCGGGACTAGCGGGAAATATACGCAGTATTTT.

CDR3 sequence: CATCPGGYTDTQYF. DNA for the CDR3: TGTGCCACCTGTCCAGGGGGGTACACAGATACGCAGTATTTT. The V call is TRBV2, the J call TRBJ2-3; possibly TRBD1 for D (7 bases). The CDR3 extends over 14 amino acids. Trimming pared 10 bases from V and 2 bases from J, leaving 16 bases between. Germline V gene data show CDR1 as SNHLY and CDR2 as FYNNEI.

The chain joins TRBV27 to TRBJ1-1, with D perhaps TRBD1 (5 bases). CDR3 size: 10 residues. V lost 11 bases to trimming and J lost 12 bases, with 16 bases between them. Germline-derived CDR1 and CDR2 are MNHEY and SMNVEV (reference sequence). CDR3 in amino acids: CAAGGMRTFF. DNA of the CDR3: TGTGCCGCGGGGGGAATGAGAACTTTCTTT.

The rearrangement joins TRBV27 to TRBJ2-2, with TRBD2 matching over 11 bases. The length of the CDR3 is 14 residues. Unmatched junction bases numbered 0, after V lost 5 bases and J lost 4 bases. Germline V gene lookup returns CDR1 MNHEY and CDR2 SMNVEV (reference sequence). CDR3: CASSLAGGTGELFF. The CDR3, as DNA: TGTGCCAGCAGTCTAGCGGGAGGCACCGGGGAGCTGTTTTTT.

This clone was seen a few times. The chain recombines TRBV11-2 with TRBJ1-1, with 8 bases that match TRBD1. The CDR3 length is 17 residues. The V and J ends lost 0 bases and 5 bases, in that order; junction bases with no gene match: 11. The germline gives CDR1 SGHAT, CDR2 FQNNGV. CDR3 sequence: CASSLDLRARGRTEAFF. The CDR3 DNA follows: TGTGCCAGCAGCTTAGATCTCCGGGCCAGGGGGCGTACTGAAGCTTTCTTT.

This clone was seen only a few times. The genes are TRBV10-2 and TRBJ2-5, with 9 bases lining up with TRBD1. CDR3 length equals 15 residues. V lost 6 bases and J lost 2; bases outside the gene matches: 7. Germline CDR1 is WSHSY and CDR2 is SAAADI. The CDR3 region is CASRPGTGRQETQYF. The CDR3, as DNA: TGCGCCAGCAGGCCCGGGACAGGGAGGCAAGAGACCCAGTACTTC.

The rearrangement uses TRBV4-1 and TRBJ1-2, with TRBD1 as a possible D gene (5 bases). This CDR3 is 18 amino acids long. Trimming pared 0 bases from V and 8 bases from J, leaving 25 bases between. CDR1 is MGHRA, CDR2 YSYEKL, per germline. The CDR3 region has the DNA TGCGCCAGCAGCCAAGATCCATATTCTCGGGGACTCCAGGCCGGCTACACCTTC. Its translation is CASSQDPYSRGLQAGYTF.

This chain links TRBV7-8 with TRBJ2-1, with 9 nucleotides matching TRBD1. CDR1 and CDR2 from the germline V gene are SGHVS and FQNEAQ. CDR3 length equals 17 residues. V lost 0 bases and J lost 5; bases outside the gene matches: 8. The CDR3 DNA follows: TGTGCCAGCAGCTTAGCGGATTGGGACAGGGACAACAATGAGCAGTTCTTC. Amino acids: CASSLADWDRDNNEQFF.

This chain's CDR3 is CASSARPSGEEYF. Here the CDR3 DNA reads TGTGCCAGTAGTGCCCGGCCCAGCGGGGAGGAGTACTTC. V is TRBV19 and J is TRBJ2-7; 7 bases match TRBD2. In germline, CDR1 is LNHDA, CDR2 SQIVND (reference sequence). J was trimmed by 11 bases and V by 5 bases; bases with no gene match: 12. The CDR3 is made up of 13 amino acids.

This chain links TRBV7-3 with TRBJ2-1; 9 bases are shared with TRBD2. The V and J ends lost 4 bases and 7 bases, in that order; junction bases with no gene match: 8. Germline CDR1 is SGHTA and CDR2 is FQGTGA. The CDR3 contains 15 residues. For the CDR3, the DNA is TGTGCCAGCAGCTCCGATAGCGGGAGAAGAAATGAGCAGTTCTTC. It translates to CASSSDSGRRNEQFF.

This clone was seen only once. This chain links TRBV9 with TRBJ1-1; 8 bases match TRBD1. The junction had 7 bases not matched to a gene; V was cut back by 2 bases and J by 4 bases. Per the germline V gene, CDR1 is SGDLS and CDR2 is YYNGEE. The CDR3 has 15 residues. Here the CDR3 reads CASSVAGGGGTEAFF. CDR3 coding DNA: TGTGCCAGCAGCGTTGCAGGGGGCGGGGGCACTGAAGCTTTCTTT.

This clone was observed a single time. The genes are TRBV18 and TRBJ2-7; 10 nucleotides match TRBD2. V was pared by 0 bases and J by 8 bases, with 10 bases of the junction left unmatched. Looked up from germline, CDR1 is KGHSH and CDR2 is LQKENI. This CDR3 region has 16 residues. CDR3 amino acids: CASSPPSGGSLSKQYF. CDR3 DNA sequence: TGTGCCAGCTCACCACCTAGCGGGGGGTCACTTAGTAAGCAGTACTTC.

This clone was picked up a small number of times. The chain couples TRBV19 to TRBJ1-6, with D uncertain. The V end lost 3 bases, the J end lost 7 bases, and 10 bases lay between the germline ends. The CDR3 is 14 residues long. Per the germline V gene, CDR1 is LNHDA and CDR2 is SQIVND (reference sequence). The CDR3 protein is CASSIGQSNSPLHF. Written as DNA, the CDR3 is TGTGCCAGTAGTATTGGTCAGTCGAATTCACCCCTCCACTTT.

The genes are TRBV12-5 and TRBJ2-5, with a possible D match to TRBD1 (6 bases). The CDR3 has 14 residues. Germline values: CDR1 LGHNT, CDR2 FRNRAP. V lost 0 bases and J 4 bases, leaving 9 bases between the germline ends. The CDR3 spells CASGLVGGIETQYF. The CDR3 DNA follows: TGTGCTAGTGGTTTGGTTGGGGGCATAGAGACCCAGTACTTC.

The chain has TRBV20-1 and TRBJ1-2, with unresolved D. This CDR3 contains 10 residues. The V gene's germline CDR1 is DFQATT and CDR2 SNEGSKA (reference sequence). The ends were cut back, 3 bases at V and 5 bases at J, with 4 bases in the middle. The CDR3 loop reads CSASQYGYTF. For the CDR3, the DNA is TGCAGTGCTAGTCAGTATGGCTACACCTTC.

The rearrangement links TRBV19 to TRBJ2-3; 9 nucleotides agree with TRBD2. V lost 3 bases to trimming and J lost 6 bases; unmatched junction nucleotides: 7. This CDR3 is 15 amino acids long. Germline lookup yields CDR1 LNHDA and CDR2 SQIVND (reference sequence). The CDR3 reads CASSIPGLASDTQYF. In DNA, the CDR3 is TGTGCCAGTAGTATTCCGGGACTAGCCTCCGATACGCAGTATTTT.

The rearrangement uses TRBV7-8 and TRBJ2-3; a possible D gene is TRBD2 (6 bases). The length of the CDR3 is 15 residues. Germline V lookup: CDR1 SGHVS, CDR2 FQNEAQ. The V and J ends lost 1 base and 4 bases respectively, with 12 bases between them. The CDR3 DNA sequence: TGTGCCAGCAGCTTAGTCCTAGCGTTTCCAGATACGCAGTATTTT. Amino acids: CASSLVLAFPDTQYF.

V gene TRBV5-5 combines with J gene TRBJ2-1, with D uncertain. The V end lost 4 bases, the J end lost 3 bases, and 8 bases lay between the germline ends. This CDR3 is 13 amino acids long. CDR1 and CDR2 from the germline V gene are SGHKS and YYEKEE (reference sequence). The CDR3 nucleotides are TGTGCCAGCAGCAAGAACAGCTACAATGAGCAGTTCTTC. It codes for CASSKNSYNEQFF.

This chain connects TRBV5-1 to TRBJ1-5, with 10 nucleotides matching TRBD1. The trim removed 4 bases at V and 2 bases at J, leaving 6 bases unmatched. The germline V gene has CDR1 SGHRS and CDR2 YFSETQ. CDR3 length equals 16 residues. The CDR3 nucleotides are TGCGCCAGCAGCCCGTCGGGGACAGGGGGCAATCAGCCCCAGCATTTT. The encoded protein is CASSPSGTGGNQPQHF.

This clone was found once. The chain links TRBV28 to TRBJ2-6; D unresolved. Trimming removed 7 bases at V and 2 bases at J, with 12 bases between. Germline loops: CDR1 MDHEN, CDR2 SYDVKM. The CDR3 length is 15 residues. In DNA form, the CDR3 reads TGTGCCAGCACCTTTCCCCCTGCTGGGGCCAACGTCCTGACTTTC. Translating gives CASTFPPAGANVLTF.